This section outlines one T cell receptor beta chain sequence together with its context. This sample was taken from a study of blood T cell repertoires in COVID-19. Per the germline V gene, CDR1 is GTSNPN and CDR2 is SVGIG (reference sequence). V lost 0 bases and J lost 4, with 9 bases in between. The CDR3 extends over 13 amino acids. Assay used: immunoSEQ multiplex PCR; TCRdb lists only in-frame clones, some missing. The table records under 85,000 clones, roughly 80% of them present only once. This chain connects TRBV30 to TRBJ1-2; no clear D. This sequence was found in a human donor in a cohort sampled during active COVID-19. The sample taken for sequencing was peripheral blood. The CDR3 DNA reads TGTGCCTGGAGTGTGGGCAGCACCTATGGCTACACCTTC. Translation: CAWSVGSTYGYTF.